The clone carrying this TCR beta chain was picked up one time. The target antigen is unknown. TCRdb keeps only in-frame clones here, not all; method: immunoSEQ multiplex PCR. Of 25,000 to 35,000 clones listed, 74% were seen once; the top ten hold roughly 4.5%. The sample comes from a study of early stage breast cancer tumors. About the research overall: The ER+/PR+/HER2- tumors included seven or eight ductal and a handful of lobular carcinomas. Average read coverage per sample was roughly 9.1-fold.

Study-level points and caveats: Tumor and normal breast were distinguished via blood comparison in 14 of 16 patients. Compared with adjacent normal breast, tumors showed around 2.7-fold denser, more clonal T cells.

The receptor was derived from a person aged 35-55 years with breast cancer. The source material was blood.

CDR3 loop: CASSFTGMPNEQFF. Written as DNA, the CDR3 is TGTGCCAGCAGCTTTACGGGGATGCCGAATGAGCAGTTCTTC. The rearrangement joins TRBV7-2 to TRBJ2-1; possibly TRBD2 for D (5 bases). This CDR3 spans 14 amino acids. The germline CDR1 and CDR2 sequences are SGHTA and FQGNSA. The V and J ends lost 3 bases and 7 bases respectively, with 13 bases between them.